This record covers a single T cell receptor beta chain. Its antigen is as yet unknown. CDR1 and CDR2 from the germline V gene are SGHNT and YENEEA. The CDR3 is 12 residues long. V dropped 2 bases and J dropped 10 bases, with 10 bases sitting between them. This record comes from a study of cytomegalovirus exposure and HLA in healthy donors. Primers for the PCR totalled 60 Vbeta and 13 Jbeta. Method: immunoSEQ multiplex PCR; TCRdb's copy keeps in-frame clones and lacks some. The sample holds around 200,000 clones, under 80% seen once. Study-level points and caveats: TCR beta V- and J-gene trimming, according to a later analysis, was linked to a missense DCLRE1C variant. What a later analysis showed was that several of the most significant clusters appeared linked to common viral pathogens. Later analysis found that TCR beta chains associated with HLA were more clonally expanded than other, equally common chains.

V is TRBV11-3 and J is TRBJ2-3, with D tentatively TRBD2 (5 bases). Sequenced: PBMCs. This clonotype was sampled from a man between 40 and 49 years old in good health and CMV-seronegative. The CDR3 region has the DNA TGTGCCAGCAGCTTAAGGCAGGAGGCGCAGTATTTT. Amino acids: CASSLRQEAQYF. Supplemented by reference TRBV11-3 and TRBJ2-3, the full variable domain reads EAGVVQSPRYKIIEKKQPVAFWCNPISGHNTLYWYLQNLGQGPELLIRYENEEAVDDSQLPKDRFSAERLKGVDSTLKIQPAELGDSAVYLCASSLRQEAQYFGPGTRLTVL.